This T cell receptor beta chain was found in a study of T-cell memory formation after mild COVID-19 (dated by TCRdb to the early 2020s). For the study in its entirety: TCR sequence clusters from the two donors were largely donor specific. Longitudinal TCRalpha and TCRbeta repertoire sequencing tracked T-cell clones expanding and contracting after mild COVID-19 in a couple of donors. The cohort comprised two young, previously healthy adult volunteers, one female and one male. Results and caveats for the whole study, not just this receptor: The study included only a couple of mild cases, and larger cohorts that include severe cases with pre-infection samples were judged to be necessary. Contracting CD4+ clones were found mainly in CM and EM memory subsets, while CD8+ clones were enriched in EMRA. Balanced CD4/CD8 phenotypes were observed for clones contracting from day 15 to 85, whereas a bias towards CD4+ was observed for a second wave of clones expanding from day 15 to 37. Whether the second-wave clones peaking on day 37 were SARS-CoV-2 specific was not confirmed. The detection of some responding clones in pre-infection memory suggests that pre-existing cross-reactive memory T cells joined the SARS-CoV-2 response.

Ficoll-Paque density gradient centrifugation was used to isolate PBMCs. Concerning this clonotype: What this receptor recognizes is not known. One base away there is no much larger clone; base qualities are not given.

The instrument given in TCRdb is Illumina NovaSeq 6000. TCRalpha and TCRbeta cDNA libraries were constructed by 5'RACE with constant-segment primers, with sample barcodes and unique molecular identifiers being introduced. Trizol reagent was used to extract RNA from every sample. The libraries were amplified in two PCR steps, and the second step added a second sample barcode and Illumina TruSeq adapters. The libraries were sequenced on an Illumina NovaSeq using 2 x 150 bp paired-end reads. Under the source paper's analysis protocol: With migec v1.2.7, reads were demultiplexed and then collapsed into UMI-guided consensus sequences. Using mixcr v2.1.11, the UMI consensuses were aligned to TRA and TRB V and J templates and assembled into clonotypes. A clonotype was counted as expanded or contracted only if both edgeR and NoisET called the change significant, with noise models trained on biological replicates. For edgeR calls, the thresholds were a false discovery rate-adjusted p below 0.01 and a log2 fold-change of 1. PCA with hierarchical clustering of max-normalized trajectories of the 1000 most abundant clonotypes was used as exploratory dynamics analysis. The CD4 or CD8 phenotype of responding clones was assigned using the separately sequenced CD4+ and CD8+ repertoires. TCRdb took the public reads, trimmed them with fastp at Q25, ran MiXCR for clone calling and kept in-frame beta chains. Every distinct CDR3 protein forms one entry, paired with its most common genes and DNA. These V and J calls are TCRdb output, not the study's own analysis. The sample yields 40,000 to 60,000 distinct CDR3 sequences; about 12% were counted once. The ten biggest clones cover over 20% of the sample.

Relative to germline, V is 6 bases shorter and J is 3 bases shorter, with 14 bases between their ends. The CDR3, cysteine through phenylalanine, is 14 amino acids long. Left in the record is the CDR3 DNA by itself, 42 bases read in frame from the first base. The sample consisted of PBMCs or a T cell subset sorted from them (not recorded which). The V and J segments used are TRBV12-3 or TRBV12-4 and TRBJ1-1; a weak D assignment points to TRBD1 (5 bases agree). This clonotype was obtained from a man between 18 and 35 years old who had mild COVID-19 (a few samples of this study predate the infection). The sample titles of this study are shuffled in the database, so cell type and time point are left out; the donor was told from shared clones. The DNA is TGTGCCAGCAGGGGGACTTCGTGGGACACTGAAGCTTTCTTT. This codes for CASRGTSWDTEAFF.